The 26 T cell receptor beta chains below come from one sample, sequenced in a study of shared clonotypes between healthy human individuals. CD8 cells classed as naive were CD45RO-negative and positively selected for CCR7, excluding terminally differentiated effector memory CD45RA+ cells. Measured with immunoSEQ multiplex PCR; TCRdb has only the in-frame clones, and not every one. Altogether more than 2 million clones are present, about 94% being singletons, with the ten largest covering approximately 1.6%. Material: naive CD8+ T cells from PBMCs. The receptors stem from a man between 18 and 29 years old in good health. Some clones in this sample may be carry-over from other donors' samples.

Comment on this clone: At the DNA level, this CDR3 is encoded by other sequences in the same sample as well. This rearrangement joins TRBV28 to TRBJ2-5, with no clear D. V lost 6 bases, J lost 5 bases, and 7 bases lay in between. Germline assignment: CDR1 MDHEN and CDR2 SYDVKM. This CDR3 is 11 amino acids long. In DNA form, the CDR3 reads TGTGCCAGCAGCCCATCGGAGACCCAGTACTTC. This sequence encodes CASSPSETQYF. Looking up the rest from reference TRBV28 and TRBJ2-5 gives the full variable domain: DVKVTQSSRYLVKRTGEKVFLECVQDMDHENMFWYRQDPGLGLRLIYFSYDVKMKEKGDIPEGYSVSREKKERFSLILESASTNQTSMYLCASSPSETQYFGPGTRLLVL.

The chain has TRBV7-9 and TRBJ2-7, with 14 bases that match TRBD2. Trimming at V came to 4 bases and at J to 3 bases, leaving 8 bases not matched to a gene. Germline V CDR1 and CDR2: SEHNR, FQNEAQ (reference sequence). The length of the CDR3 is 17 residues. The CDR3 coding sequence is TGTGCCAGCAGCTCGGGACTAGCGGGAGTCCAGAGCTACGAGCAGTACTTC. This codes for CASSSGLAGVQSYEQYF.

A remark on this clone: The sample holds other DNA sequences that translate to the same CDR3. The chain is built from TRBV28 and TRBJ1-5; 7 nucleotides align to TRBD1. The CDR3 sequence is 14 residues long. V lost 4 bases, J lost 2 bases, and 2 bases stayed unmatched. Germline CDR1 MDHEN, CDR2 SYDVKM. CDR3: CASSSGQGNQPQHF. The CDR3 DNA follows: TGTGCCAGCAGTTCTGGACAGGGCAATCAGCCCCAGCATTTT.

V usage is TRBV15 and J usage is TRBJ1-1; 12 bases line up with TRBD1. The CDR3 has 16 amino acids. Per germline, CDR1 LNHNV and CDR2 YYDKDF (reference sequence). The J segment lost 6 bases and the V segment lost 0 bases, leaving 5 bases of the junction unmatched. The CDR3 DNA sequence: TGTGCCACCAGCAGAGATCTTGGGACAGGGGGCTCTGAAGCTTTCTTT. The encoded protein is CATSRDLGTGGSEAFF.

V gene TRBV5-6 combines with J gene TRBJ2-1, with TRBD2 matching over 7 bases. The V segment lost 0 bases and the J segment 8 bases; nucleotides outside the gene matches: 11. CDR3 size: 16 residues. Germline CDR1 reads SGHDT; CDR2 reads YYEEEE. The CDR3: CASSLGEGPYRHEQFF. In DNA form, the CDR3 reads TGTGCCAGCAGCTTGGGGGAGGGTCCGTACCGTCATGAGCAGTTCTTC.

This chain uses TRBV19 with TRBJ2-2, with no clear D. The CDR3 length is 12 residues. The germline gives CDR1 LNHDA, CDR2 SQIVND (reference sequence). Trimming shortened V by 6 bases and J by 5 bases, and 7 bases separated the two germline ends. The CDR3 DNA follows: TGTGCCAGTAGGTTCGGTACCGGGGAGCTGTTTTTT. Translation gives CASRFGTGELFF.

This rearrangement joins TRBV5-6 to TRBJ1-2, with D perhaps TRBD1 (5 bases). Trimming shortened V by 3 bases and J by 6 bases, and 12 bases separated the two germline ends. Per germline, CDR1 SGHDT and CDR2 YYEEEE. The CDR3 consists of 13 residues. The CDR3, as DNA: TGTGCCAGCAGCTCCAGGGTTTCGGATGGCTACACCTTC. Protein sequence: CASSSRVSDGYTF.

This sequence joins TRBV11-2 and TRBJ2-7, with 10 bases that match TRBD2. The ends lost 3 bases at V and 2 bases at J; junction bases unmatched: 4. The CDR3 is 15 amino acids. Germline lookup yields CDR1 SGHAT and CDR2 FQNNGV. This chain's CDR3 is CASSFWTSGAYEQYF. In DNA, the CDR3 is TGTGCCAGCAGCTTCTGGACTAGCGGAGCCTACGAGCAGTACTTC.

Comment on this clone: At the DNA level, this CDR3 is encoded by other sequences in the same sample as well. The genes are TRBV28 and TRBJ1-5; D not certain. CDR3 size: 12 residues. V was trimmed by 5 bases and J by 4 bases, leaving 6 bases between them. The germline gives CDR1 MDHEN, CDR2 SYDVKM. The DNA of the CDR3 is TGTGCCAGCAGTCCGCGGAATCAGCCCCAGCATTTT. Its translation: CASSPRNQPQHF.

This chain joins TRBV15 and TRBJ2-7, with a tentative D call TRBD1 (5 bases). Germline V gives CDR1 LNHNV, CDR2 YYDKDF (reference sequence). The CDR3 has 11 amino acids. Trimming took off 8 bases at V and 7 bases at J, with 12 bases between the two ends. The chain's CDR3 is CATRQHMEQYF. CDR3 sequence (DNA): TGTGCCACCCGACAGCATATGGAGCAGTACTTC.

The V gene is TRBV19, the J gene TRBJ2-2; D unresolved. Trimming stripped 3 bases from V and 0 bases from J, with 11 bases between. There are 16 residues in the CDR3. Germline V gene lookup returns CDR1 LNHDA and CDR2 SQIVND (reference sequence). CDR3 region: CASSIFDPPNTGELFF. CDR3 bases: TGTGCCAGTAGTATTTTTGACCCACCGAACACCGGGGAGCTGTTTTTT.

This clone was picked up a small number of times. The V and J genes are TRBV27 and TRBJ1-5; no reliable D call. CDR1 MNHEY and CDR2 SMNVEV come from the germline V gene (reference sequence). V dropped 3 bases and J dropped 7 bases, with 10 bases sitting between them. This CDR3 spans 13 amino acids. CDR3 in amino acids: CASSFRSWQPQHF. Here the CDR3 DNA reads TGTGCCAGCAGTTTCAGGAGCTGGCAGCCCCAGCATTTT.

V and J are TRBV27 and TRBJ2-1, with 9 bases aligning to TRBD2. J lost 4 bases, V lost 4 bases, and 8 bases had no gene match. Germline V lookup: CDR1 MNHEY, CDR2 SMNVEV (reference sequence). The length of the CDR3 is 16 residues. The CDR3 DNA reads as TGTGCCAGCAGTTCGGGGGCGGGAGGGCCGTACAATGAGCAGTTCTTC. Its translation: CASSSGAGGPYNEQFF.

CDR3 bases: TGTGCCAGCAGGGGGGACGGTTCCTACGAGCAGTACTTC. Amino acid sequence: CASRGDGSYEQYF. The chain uses TRBV7-9 and TRBJ2-7; either TRBD1 or TRBD2 may supply D (5 bases each). This CDR3 has 13 residues. Germline CDR1 is SEHNR and CDR2 is FQNEAQ (reference sequence). The germline V and J ends were trimmed by 6 bases and 1 base, with 10 bases remaining between them. Variable domain in full (rest from reference TRBV7-9 and TRBJ2-7): DTGVSQNPRHKITKRGQNVTFRCDPISEHNRLYWYRQTLGQGPEFLTYFQNEAQLEKSRLLSDRFSAERPKGSFSTLEIQRTEQGDSAMYLCASRGDGSYEQYFGPGTRLTVT.

The J gene is TRBJ2-5, the V gene TRBV18, with TRBD1 matching 8 bases. The CDR3 spans 17 residues. Germline V gives CDR1 KGHSH, CDR2 LQKENI. J lost 4 bases, V lost 0 bases, and 10 bases had no gene match. The CDR3 nucleotides read TGTGCCAGCTCACCACCCGGGTGGGGGACAGGAAGAGAGACCCAGTACTTC. Its translation: CASSPPGWGTGRETQYF. Full variable domain (outside the CDR3, taken from reference TRBV18 and TRBJ2-5): NAGVMQNPRHLVRRRGQEARLRCSPMKGHSHVYWYRQLPEEGLKFMVYLQKENIIDESGMPKERFSAEFPKEGPSILRIQQVVRGDSAAYFCASSPPGWGTGRETQYFGPGTRLLVL.

This chain links TRBV7-2 with TRBJ2-2; no clear D. V was clipped by 5 bases and J by 1 base, with 5 bases between them. The CDR3 is 13 amino acids. Per the germline V gene, CDR1 is SGHTA and CDR2 is FQGNSA. The CDR3 coding sequence is TGTGCCAGCAGCAAAGGGAACACCGGGGAGCTGTTTTTT. Translating it yields CASSKGNTGELFF. Drawing the rest from reference TRBV7-2 and TRBJ2-2, the complete variable domain is GAGVSQSPSNKVTEKGKDVELRCDPISGHTALYWYRQSLGQGLEFLIYFQGNSAPDKSGLPSDRFSAERTGGSVSTLTIQRTQQEDSAVYLCASSKGNTGELFFGEGSRLTVL.

This clone came up a few times. The chain links TRBV14 to TRBJ2-3; D call uncertain. The length of the CDR3 is 13 residues. V lost 5 bases to trimming and J lost 0 bases, with 6 bases between them. Germline CDR1 is SGHDN and CDR2 is FVKESK. CDR3 nucleotide sequence: TGTGCCAGCAGCTCAACTAGCACAGATACGCAGTATTTT. Translated, it gives CASSSTSTDTQYF.

The chain uses TRBV5-8 and TRBJ2-1; TRBD2 matches 7 bases. Per the germline V gene, CDR1 is SGHTS and CDR2 is YDEGEE. The CDR3 covers 12 residues. J gave up 13 bases and V 3 bases, and 7 bases lay outside the gene matches. The CDR3 DNA reads as TGTGCCAGCAGCTGGGATCCGACTAGCCAGTTCTTC. Translating gives CASSWDPTSQFF.

The chain has TRBV27 and TRBJ1-1; D gene uncertain. CDR1 is MNHEY, CDR2 SMNVEV, per germline (reference sequence). V gave up 7 bases and J gave up 4 bases, with 16 bases separating them. The CDR3 runs 14 residues. The CDR3 coding sequence is TGTGCCAGCAAGGAATATACAAGCGGCACTGAAGCTTTCTTT. This translates into CASKEYTSGTEAFF.

The V and J genes are TRBV20-1 and TRBJ2-5, with D unclear. V lost 7 bases, J lost 3 bases, and 6 bases lay in between. Germline values: CDR1 DFQATT, CDR2 SNEGSKA (reference sequence). There are 10 residues in the CDR3. The CDR3 DNA reads as TGCAGTGTCAAGGAAGAGACCCAGTACTTC. Translating it yields CSVKEETQYF.

The chain uses TRBV6-1 and TRBJ2-5; the D call may be TRBD1 or TRBD2 (5 bases each). CDR3 length: 15 residues. V was clipped by 7 bases and J by 5 bases, with 20 bases between them. The germline gives CDR1 MNHNS, CDR2 SASEGT. The DNA of the CDR3 is TGTGCCAGCACAAAAAGAGGGGTCCCGGGGGAGACCCAGTACTTC. Its translation is CASTKRGVPGETQYF.

V gene TRBV2 combines with J gene TRBJ2-7, with 9 bases matching TRBD1. From germline, CDR1 is SNHLY and CDR2 FYNNEI. The CDR3 runs to 14 residues. V was pared by 7 bases and J by 3 bases, with 7 bases of the junction left unmatched. CDR3 amino acids: CASKDRGTFYEQYF. CDR3 in DNA: TGTGCCAGCAAGGACAGGGGAACCTTCTACGAGCAGTACTTC.

The rearrangement links TRBV10-3 to TRBJ1-3, with D possibly TRBD1 on 6 matching bases. The CDR3 totals 17 residues. The V gene's germline CDR1 is ENHRY and CDR2 SYGVKD. V was cut by 1 base and J by 4 bases, with 17 bases left in between. Here the CDR3 reads CAISEFLTGPPGNTIYF. CDR3 in DNA: TGTGCCATCAGTGAGTTCCTGACAGGACCTCCGGGAAACACCATATATTTT.

Concerning this clone itself: The same CDR3 also results from other DNA sequences found in this sample. The DNA of the CDR3 is TGTGCCAGCAGTTACTCGGGCGGACCCTACGAGCAGTACTTC. Translation gives CASSYSGGPYEQYF. This chain connects TRBV6-5 to TRBJ2-7, with D hard to call. The CDR3 has 14 residues. V shed 0 bases and J shed 2 bases, with 8 bases lying between them. The germline V gene has CDR1 MNHEY and CDR2 SVGAGI.

V is TRBV28 and J is TRBJ2-3; 9 bases fit TRBD1. This CDR3 comprises 15 residues. Losses at the gene ends were 5 bases for V and 6 bases for J; bases not matched to a gene: 9. Germline assignment: CDR1 MDHEN and CDR2 SYDVKM. CDR3 sequence reads: CASSGGTGQMDTQYF. The CDR3, as DNA: TGTGCCAGCAGTGGCGGGACAGGGCAAATGGATACGCAGTATTTT.

V gene TRBV28 combines with J gene TRBJ2-3; the D gene is possibly TRBD2 (7 bases). V lost 4 bases to trimming and J lost 5 bases, with 16 bases between them. Germline CDR1 reads MDHEN; CDR2 reads SYDVKM. This CDR3 region has 15 residues. For the CDR3, the DNA is TGTGCCAGCAGTTCCCGCGGGGGCATGGAAGATACGCAGTATTTT. Its protein product is CASSSRGGMEDTQYF.